The 15 T cell receptor beta chains below were found in one sample sequenced in a study of blood T cell repertoires in COVID-19. Assay: immunoSEQ multiplex PCR; the TCRdb copy retains only in-frame clones and omits some. Here the sample spans around 270,000 clones, about four fifths being singletons. Sequencing was carried out using peripheral blood. All receptors come from an older person with COVID-19, enrolled during active disease.

The CDR3 nucleotides are TGTGCCAGCAGCACCACTAGCGGGAGGCAGTATTTT. Its protein product is CASSTTSGRQYF. The J gene is TRBJ2-3, the V gene TRBV9; 11 nucleotides line up with TRBD2. Per the germline V gene, CDR1 is SGDLS and CDR2 is YYNGEE. CDR3 length: 12 residues. V dropped 4 bases and J dropped 11; count of bases not matched to a gene: 3.

The chain combines TRBV30 with TRBJ2-2, with TRBD2 as a possible D gene (6 bases). The germline CDR1 and CDR2 sequences are GTSNPN and SVGIG (reference sequence). V lost 4 bases to trimming and J lost 0 bases, with 18 bases between them. The CDR3 runs 17 residues. As DNA, the CDR3 is TGTGCCTGGACCTTGGGGGGATTAGCTTCGAACACCGGGGAGCTGTTTTTT. As protein: CAWTLGGLASNTGELFF.

The rearrangement uses TRBV18 and TRBJ2-7; D unclear. CDR3 length: 13 residues. Germline V CDR1 and CDR2: KGHSH, LQKENI. The V gene lost 3 bases and the J gene lost 0 bases, with 6 bases spanning the gap. Written as DNA, the CDR3 is TGTGCCAGCTCACCGAGGAGCTCCTACGAGCAGTACTTC. This gives the protein CASSPRSSYEQYF.

The chain combines TRBV28 with TRBJ1-2; no clear D. Germline assignment: CDR1 MDHEN and CDR2 SYDVKM. The CDR3 is made up of 11 amino acids. V lost 9 bases and J lost 5, with 10 bases in between. As DNA, the CDR3 is TGTGCCAGTGGGAGCTGGTATGGCTACACCTTC. It specifies CASGSWYGYTF.

This chain uses TRBV30 with TRBJ2-1; perhaps TRBD2 as D (6 bases). The CDR3 is made up of 15 amino acids. From germline, CDR1 is GTSNPN and CDR2 SVGIG (reference sequence). V dropped 8 bases and J dropped 1 base, with 18 bases sitting between them. CDR3 DNA: TGTGCCCGAACTCGGGTGGGGGGTTCCTACAATGAGCAGTTCTTC. Protein: CARTRVGGSYNEQFF.

This clone turned up a few times. The genes are TRBV4-3 and TRBJ1-5; D is unresolved. V was trimmed by 0 bases and J by 2 bases, leaving 8 bases between them. Germline V gene sequence: CDR1 LGHNA, CDR2 YSLEER. The CDR3 is 15 amino acids. CDR3 bases: TGCGCCAGCAGCCAAGACGAGAAGCGCAATCAGCCCCAGCATTTT. Amino acids: CASSQDEKRNQPQHF.

The CDR3 nucleotides are TGTGCCAGCAGCCAAGATCCAGGACTAGTAGGCGTCTACGAGCAGTACTTC. It specifies CASSQDPGLVGVYEQYF. V usage is TRBV14 and J usage is TRBJ2-7; 7 positions agree with TRBD2. The length of the CDR3 is 17 residues. V gave up 0 bases and J gave up 3 bases; unmatched junction bases: 11. Germline lookup yields CDR1 SGHDN and CDR2 FVKESK.

The V gene is TRBV29-1, the J gene TRBJ1-1, with a tentative D call TRBD1 (5 bases). Germline lookup yields CDR1 SQVTM and CDR2 ANQGSEA. V lost 4 bases, J lost 5 bases, and 14 bases lay in between. The CDR3 is made up of 13 amino acids. In DNA, the CDR3 is TGCAGCGTTGCCGACCTGGGGGGAACTGAAGCTTTCTTT. Translating it yields CSVADLGGTEAFF.

The chain has TRBV6-5 and TRBJ1-6; TRBD1 matches 8 bases. Germline V lookup: CDR1 MNHEY, CDR2 SVGAGI. CDR3 size: 14 residues. The J segment lost 4 bases and the V segment lost 6 bases, leaving 2 bases of the junction unmatched. In DNA form, the CDR3 reads TGTGCCAGCAGCACAGGGGGTTATAATTCACCCCTCCACTTT. This gives the protein CASSTGGYNSPLHF.

The chain recombines TRBV15 with TRBJ2-7; 11 nucleotides agree with TRBD2. Unmatched junction bases numbered 19, after V lost 5 bases and J lost 1 base. This CDR3 is built from 20 residues. Germline V gene data show CDR1 as LNHNV and CDR2 as YYDKDF (reference sequence). DNA of the CDR3: TGTGCCACCAGCGACCCTTTCACTAGCGGGAGATTTCTAGGGTCCTACGAGCAGTACTTC. Protein sequence: CATSDPFTSGRFLGSYEQYF.

This chain uses TRBV7-2 with TRBJ2-3, with 7 bases fitting TRBD1. With 1 base clipped from V and 2 bases from J, the junction kept 6 bases outside the gene matches. CDR1 and CDR2 (germline): SGHTA, FQGNSA. This CDR3 has 16 amino acids. The CDR3 protein is CASSLEGAAFTDTQYF. The CDR3 region has the DNA TGTGCCAGCAGCTTAGAGGGGGCCGCATTCACAGATACGCAGTATTTT.

This sequence joins TRBV2 and TRBJ2-1; TRBD2 agrees at 13 bases. The trim removed 5 bases at V and 6 bases at J, leaving 4 bases unmatched. The germline V gene has CDR1 SNHLY and CDR2 FYNNEI. The CDR3 spans 15 residues. The CDR3 nucleotides read TGTGCCAGCAGTTTAACTAGCGGGAGGGTCAATGAGCAGTTCTTC. Translated, it gives CASSLTSGRVNEQFF. Together with reference TRBV2 and TRBJ2-1, the CDR3 gives the full variable domain: EPEVTQTPSHQVTQMGQEVILRCVPISNHLYFYWYRQILGQKVEFLVSFYNNEISEKSEIFDDQFSVERPDGSNFTLKIRSTKLEDSAMYFCASSLTSGRVNEQFFGPGTRLTVL.

The chain joins TRBV6-1 to TRBJ1-5; D uncertain. Looked up from germline, CDR1 is MNHNS and CDR2 is SASEGT. The length of the CDR3 is 15 residues. The V end lost 3 bases, the J end lost 4 bases, and 13 bases lay between the germline ends. CDR3 nucleotide sequence: TGTGCCAGCAGTGATAGGAGGGCCCCAAATCAGCCCCAGCATTTT. Its translation: CASSDRRAPNQPQHF.

The V call is TRBV28, the J call TRBJ1-5, with 11 bases aligning to TRBD1. V shed 3 bases and J 6 bases; nucleotides not matched to a gene: 10. There are 17 residues in the CDR3. Germline-derived CDR1 and CDR2 are MDHEN and SYDVKM. As DNA, the CDR3 is TGTGCCAGCAGTTTCTCCCGGACAGGGGGCGCGAGTCAGCCCCAGCATTTT. Amino acid sequence: CASSFSRTGGASQPQHF.

The chain has TRBV24-1 and TRBJ2-3, with a tentative D call TRBD2 (6 bases). Trimming cost V 2 bases and J 0 bases, with 11 bases left between them. This CDR3 comprises 16 residues. Germline CDR1 is KGHDR and CDR2 is SFDVKD. The CDR3 loop is CATSDSRGVSTDTQYF. The DNA of the CDR3 is TGTGCCACCAGTGATTCTCGCGGGGTAAGCACAGATACGCAGTATTTT.